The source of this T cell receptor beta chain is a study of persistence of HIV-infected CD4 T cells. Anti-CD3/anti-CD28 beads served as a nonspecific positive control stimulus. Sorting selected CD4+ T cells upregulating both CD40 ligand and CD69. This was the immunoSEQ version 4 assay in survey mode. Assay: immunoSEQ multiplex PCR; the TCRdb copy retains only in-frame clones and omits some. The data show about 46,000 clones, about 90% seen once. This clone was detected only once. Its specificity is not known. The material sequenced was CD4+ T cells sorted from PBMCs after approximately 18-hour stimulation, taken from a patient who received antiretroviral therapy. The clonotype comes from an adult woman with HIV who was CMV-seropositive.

In DNA, the CDR3 is TGTGCCAGCAGCACAGGGGGCCGGGGAAACATTCAGTACTTC. It encodes CASSTGGRGNIQYF. The chain uses TRBV7-9 and TRBJ2-4; 9 bases map to TRBD1. The germline V gene encodes CDR1 SEHNR and CDR2 FQNEAQ (reference sequence). V lost 5 bases to trimming and J lost 6 bases; unmatched junction nucleotides: 5. The CDR3 covers 14 residues.